The present T cell receptor beta chain was sequenced within a study of blood T cells in healthy people across ages. This clonotype was observed many times. This CDR3 has 16 residues. Germline V gives CDR1 SGHTA, CDR2 FQGNSA. With 5 bases removed from V and 0 bases from J, the gap between germline ends came to 16 bases. Then a second PCR, running roughly 7 to 11 cycles, was carried out with a sample-barcoded 5' primer and a J-beta primer mix. Using its own MiXCR run on the 5' RACE reads, TCRdb lists one record per CDR3 protein. The data hold around 850,000 distinct CDR3 sequences, with around 34% observed a single time. Healthy Caucasians from Russia aged about 6 to 90 served as donors.

Sequenced sample: blood. The sequence came from a man aged 18-30 years in good health. The V and J genes are TRBV7-2 and TRBJ2-5, with D possibly matching TRBD1 (6 bases). The CDR3 here is CASSHPHQGNQETQYF. In DNA form, the CDR3 reads TGTGCCAGCAGCCACCCCCACCAGGGGAACCAAGAGACCCAGTACTTC.